This T cell receptor beta chain was recorded in a study of blood T cell repertoires in COVID-19. On the study more broadly: The United States, Italy and Spain provided the acute and convalescent COVID-19 samples.

In the source study's methods: Reference gene primer amplification yielded estimated nucleated cell counts. The protocol was immunoSEQ multiplex PCR, while the TCRdb copy is restricted to in-frame clones and leaves out a portion. V, J and clone size reflect that table, while D and trimming were determined from the DNA. In the table there are roughly 190,000 clones, around 91% of which are singletons. V was clipped by 8 bases and J by 6 bases; unmatched bases: 12. The CDR3 loop spans 15 amino acids. CDR1 MNHEY and CDR2 SMNVEV come from the germline V gene (reference sequence). Specimen: PBMCs or T cells enriched from blood (not recorded which). The chain recombines TRBV27 with TRBJ2-3; 9 bases agree with TRBD2. This sequence originates from a woman under 30 who had recovered from COVID-19. As DNA, the CDR3 is TGTGCCAGCGCACAGTCCGGCGGGAGGGTGGATACGCAGTATTTT. It is translated as CASAQSGGRVDTQYF.